The rows below give T cell receptor beta chains drawn from one sample of a study of patients and donors after allogeneic stem cell transplantation. Using its own MiXCR run on the RT-PCR reads, TCRdb lists one record per CDR3 protein. Of about 160,000 distinct CDR3 sequences in the sample, about a third were seen once. Sequences were obtained from blood, either unsorted or a sorted T cell fraction (not recorded which). These receptors came from a human donor who was either an allogeneic HSCT recipient or a stem cell or donor lymphocyte infusion donor (not recorded which). It is not recorded whose cells these are; they may come from a transplant donor. The CDR3 runs from the conserved cysteine through the conserved F or W. The order of the fields is V gene, clone size, D gene, J gene, CDR3 protein, CDR3 DNA. D genes are given only for firm matches. A row's size may be missing; if present it is once, few, many or a size class.

>TRBV15|-|-|TRBJ2-5
CATSTEAETQYF
TGTGCCACCAGCACAGAAGCAGAGACCCAGTACTTC
>TRBV9|few|-|TRBJ2-1
CASSPLRGYNEQFF
TGTGCCAGCAGCCCCCTTAGGGGATACAATGAGCAGTTCTTC
>TRBV6-6|-|-|TRBJ1-5
CASSYSPPGNQPQHF
TGTGCCAGCAGTTACTCTCCCCCAGGCAATCAGCCCCAGCATTTT
>TRBV28|-|TRBD1|TRBJ2-1
CASSQTGNEQFF
TGTGCCAGCAGTCAGACAGGGAATGAGCAGTTCTTC
>TRBV7-9|-|-|TRBJ1-1
CASSPSLPLQGEAFF
TGTGCCAGCAGCCCCTCTCTCCCCCTACAGGGCGAAGCTTTCTTT
>TRBV12-3/TRBV12-4|-|-|TRBJ1-2
CASSTGQNYGYTF
TGTGCCAGCAGTACCGGACAGAACTATGGCTACACCTTC
>TRBV20-1|-|TRBD1|TRBJ1-1
CSASWQGVTEAFF
TGCAGTGCTAGTTGGCAGGGGGTCACTGAAGCTTTCTTT
>TRBV7-6|-|-|TRBJ1-2
CASSLAAAGERLTNGYTF
TGTGCCAGCAGCTTAGCCGCGGCAGGGGAGCGTCTAACGAATGGCTACACCTTC
>TRBV4-1|few|-|TRBJ1-2
CASSQDPRGGYYGYTF
TGCGCCAGCAGCCAAGATCCTAGGGGAGGATACTATGGCTACACCTTC
>TRBV27|-|-|TRBJ2-4
CASSLGGSGNIQYF
TGTGCCAGCAGTTTGGGCGGCTCGGGAAACATTCAGTACTTC
>TRBV7-9|once|-|TRBJ1-4
CASSMQGGWIEKLFF
TGTGCCAGCAGTATGCAGGGTGGATGGATTGAAAAACTGTTTTTT
>TRBV20-1|-|TRBD1|TRBJ1-1
CSAVDRGGENTEAFF
TGCAGTGCTGTCGACAGGGGAGGAGAGAACACTGAAGCTTTCTTT
>TRBV7-9|few|-|TRBJ1-4
CASSSAAALNEKLFF
TGTGCCAGCAGCTCCGCCGCGGCCCTTAATGAAAAACTGTTTTTT
>TRBV7-9|-|-|TRBJ2-2
CASSLDRLVRSTGELFF
TGTGCCAGCAGCTTAGATAGGCTCGTACGGAGCACCGGGGAGCTGTTTTTT